The 25 T cell receptor beta chains below all came from one sample that was sequenced in a study of OX40 agonist ivuxolimab in advanced cancers. This table comes from immunoSEQ multiplex PCR, and its TCRdb copy is limited to in-frame clones, with some not included. Among approximately 69,000 clones listed, 91% were seen once. Sequenced material: CD4+ or CD8+ T cells sorted from blood, taken in a trial of the OX40 agonist ivuxolimab. The receptors here all came from an adult with an advanced solid tumor such as melanoma, head and neck, liver or kidney cancer.

The chain has TRBV5-1 and TRBJ2-5; D not resolved. Trimming pared 0 bases from V and 5 bases from J, leaving 17 bases between. The germline CDR1 and CDR2 sequences are SGHRS and YFSETQ. This CDR3 spans 16 amino acids. This CDR3 reads CASSLAGLGKMETQYF. In DNA form, the CDR3 reads TGCGCCAGCAGCTTGGCCGGTTTGGGGAAAATGGAGACCCAGTACTTC.

The chain employs TRBV5-1 and TRBJ2-1; D may be TRBD2 (5 bases). Per germline, CDR1 SGHRS and CDR2 YFSETQ. V was clipped by 4 bases and J by 0 bases, with 14 bases between them. The length of the CDR3 is 16 residues. In DNA form, the CDR3 reads TGCGCCAGCAGCCCAATGCTAGGGAGCTCCTACAATGAGCAGTTCTTC. Translating gives CASSPMLGSSYNEQFF.

The rearrangement links TRBV5-6 to TRBJ2-5, with 7 bases aligning to TRBD2. Per the germline V gene, CDR1 is SGHDT and CDR2 is YYEEEE. The length of the CDR3 is 16 residues. V trimming: 6 bases; J trimming: 1 base; junction bases outside the gene matches: 12. The CDR3 DNA is TGTGCCAGCAATCTCCCGGGGGGAGACCGCCAAGAGACCCAGTACTTC. Its protein product is CASNLPGGDRQETQYF. Looking up the rest from reference TRBV5-6 and TRBJ2-5 gives the full variable domain: DAGVTQSPTHLIKTRGQQVTLRCSPKSGHDTVSWYQQALGQGPQFIFQYYEEEERQRGNFPDRFSGHQFPNYSSELNVNALLLGDSALYLCASNLPGGDRQETQYFGPGTRLLVL.

V gene TRBV2 combines with J gene TRBJ2-4; 7 nucleotides align to TRBD1. The CDR3 loop spans 12 amino acids. J was trimmed by 15 bases and V by 7 bases; bases with no gene match: 12. CDR1 is SNHLY, CDR2 FYNNEI, per germline. The CDR3 DNA follows: TGTGCCAGCAAATTTGGGACAGCCAATTTGTACTTC. Translation gives CASKFGTANLYF.

This clone turned up a few times. The chain employs TRBV2 and TRBJ1-1; no clear D gene. Trimming cost V 10 bases and J 0 bases, with 12 bases left between them. This CDR3 is 13 amino acids long. Looked up from germline, CDR1 is SNHLY and CDR2 is FYNNEI. CDR3 DNA: TGTGCCACCACACGGTATATGAACACTGAAGCTTTCTTT. This gives the protein CATTRYMNTEAFF.

The V and J genes are TRBV5-4 and TRBJ2-7, with D possibly TRBD2 on 7 matching bases. The CDR3 contains 15 residues. Trimming took 4 bases from V and 6 from J, leaving 20 bases between them. Germline CDR1 reads SGHNT; CDR2 reads YYREEE (reference sequence). CDR3 region: CASSPTTRGGSEQYF. Written as DNA, the CDR3 is TGTGCCAGCAGCCCCACGACCAGGGGAGGGTCCGAGCAGTACTTC.

This chain links TRBV5-4 with TRBJ2-3, with a tentative D call TRBD2 (5 bases). V was pared by 4 bases and J by 1 base, with 10 bases between. The germline V gene has CDR1 SGHNT and CDR2 YYREEE (reference sequence). The CDR3 covers 14 residues. Here the CDR3 DNA reads TGTGCCAGCAGCAACCGGACTCGCACAGATACGCAGTATTTT. It encodes CASSNRTRTDTQYF.

The chain has TRBV7-9 and TRBJ1-5; the D gene is possibly TRBD1 (6 bases). The CDR3 extends over 15 amino acids. Germline CDR1 is SEHNR and CDR2 is FQNEAQ (reference sequence). V dropped 5 bases and J dropped 2 bases, with 13 bases sitting between them. The CDR3 region is CASSQRGGGNQPQHF. The CDR3 nucleotides read TGTGCCAGCAGCCAGCGAGGGGGGGGCAATCAGCCCCAGCATTTT.

To note about this clone: In the same sample, other DNA sequences code for this CDR3. The DNA for the CDR3 is TGTGCCAGTAGTATATCTGTTTATGGCTACACCTTC. The encoded protein is CASSISVYGYTF. The chain combines TRBV19 with TRBJ1-2; unclear D gene. This CDR3 has 12 residues. Germline CDR1 LNHDA, CDR2 SQIVND (reference sequence). V lost 2 bases, J lost 5 bases, and 6 bases lay in between.

This chain uses TRBV18 with TRBJ2-3; D gene uncertain. V was pared by 2 bases and J by 2 bases, with 8 bases between. The CDR3 loop spans 14 amino acids. Germline V CDR1 and CDR2: KGHSH, LQKENI. The CDR3 loop is CASSPEATTDTQYF. CDR3 nucleotide sequence: TGTGCCAGCTCACCAGAGGCTACCACAGATACGCAGTATTTT.

This chain uses TRBV10-3 with TRBJ1-3; weak D call: TRBD1 (5 bases). The CDR3 sequence is 13 residues long. Trimming took off 7 bases at V and 2 bases at J, with 9 bases between the two ends. CDR1 and CDR2 (germline): ENHRY, SYGVKD. This CDR3 reads CAITGTAGNTIYF. The CDR3, as DNA: TGTGCCATCACCGGGACGGCTGGAAACACCATATATTTT.

The chain couples TRBV12-5 to TRBJ2-1, with 9 bases identical to TRBD2. The CDR3 loop spans 17 amino acids. CDR1 LGHNT and CDR2 FRNRAP come from the germline V gene. V was clipped by 0 bases and J by 4 bases; unmatched bases: 7. The CDR3 sequence is CASGLVNSGSGYNEQFF. The CDR3 bases are TGTGCTAGTGGTTTGGTCAATAGCGGGAGCGGTTACAATGAGCAGTTCTTC.

The chain employs TRBV19 and TRBJ1-3; tentative D call: TRBD1 (5 bases). The germline CDR1 and CDR2 sequences are LNHDA and SQIVND (reference sequence). With 5 bases removed from V and 0 bases from J, the gap between germline ends came to 17 bases. The CDR3 sequence is 17 residues long. The CDR3 loop is CASSRVRDVFSGNTIYF. CDR3 nucleotides: TGTGCCAGTAGTCGAGTCCGGGACGTATTCTCTGGAAACACCATATATTTT.

The chain recombines TRBV25-1 with TRBJ2-1; TRBD2 agrees at 13 bases. V was pared by 6 bases and J by 5 bases, with 10 bases of the junction left unmatched. Germline loops: CDR1 MGHDK, CDR2 SYGVNS. This CDR3 is 17 amino acids long. The CDR3 nucleotides read TGTGCCAGCAGCCCAAAGACCGGGACTAGCGGGAACAATGAGCAGTTCTTC. Its protein product is CASSPKTGTSGNNEQFF.

This chain joins TRBV19 and TRBJ2-7; possibly TRBD2 for D (6 bases). Germline V gene data show CDR1 as LNHDA and CDR2 as SQIVND (reference sequence). The V and J ends lost 5 bases and 5 bases respectively, with 16 bases between them. This CDR3 has 14 amino acids. CDR3 DNA sequence: TGTGCCAGTAGTCCGGGAGTAGTCACTCACGAGCAGTACTTC. Translating gives CASSPGVVTHEQYF.

The chain combines TRBV5-1 with TRBJ2-1; 9 bases are a match to TRBD2. The CDR3 has 15 residues. V gave up 5 bases and J gave up 0 bases; unmatched junction bases: 3. Germline-derived CDR1 and CDR2 are SGHRS and YFSETQ. The CDR3 coding sequence is TGCGCCAGCAGGCTAGCGGGATACTCCTACAATGAGCAGTTCTTC. Translation gives CASRLAGYSYNEQFF.

The genes are TRBV19 and TRBJ1-2; 9 nucleotides agree with TRBD1. The V segment lost 7 bases and the J segment 5 bases; nucleotides outside the gene matches: 14. Germline V lookup: CDR1 LNHDA, CDR2 SQIVND (reference sequence). The CDR3 has 16 amino acids. The CDR3 DNA reads as TGTGCCAGTAAATACTCTCTGGGACAGGGTGGATATGGCTACACCTTC. Translating it yields CASKYSLGQGGYGYTF.

The chain recombines TRBV7-9 with TRBJ1-1, with D hard to call. The V and J ends lost 2 bases and 1 base respectively, with 8 bases between them. The germline V gene has CDR1 SEHNR and CDR2 FQNEAQ (reference sequence). The CDR3 runs to 14 residues. The CDR3: CASSLSPRNTEAFF. The CDR3 DNA sequence: TGTGCCAGCAGCTTATCCCCCCGGAACACTGAAGCTTTCTTT.

This clone occurred once. V gene TRBV6-5 combines with J gene TRBJ2-3, with 11 bases aligning to TRBD2. The germline V gene has CDR1 MNHEY and CDR2 SVGAGI. This CDR3 is built from 15 residues. Trimming at V came to 6 bases and at J to 5 bases, leaving 7 bases not matched to a gene. In DNA, the CDR3 is TGTGCCAGCAGGGAACTAGCGGGAGTCAAAGATACGCAGTATTTT. As protein: CASRELAGVKDTQYF.

V usage is TRBV7-9 and J usage is TRBJ1-2; D is unresolved. Trimming took off 1 base at V and 0 bases at J, with 9 bases between the two ends. CDR1 SEHNR and CDR2 FQNEAQ come from the germline V gene (reference sequence). The CDR3 is made up of 15 amino acids. CDR3 coding DNA: TGTGCCAGCAGCTTAGTAGCCGGAGCTAACTATGGCTACACCTTC. It translates to CASSLVAGANYGYTF.

The chain couples TRBV7-8 to TRBJ2-5, with 7 bases aligning to TRBD2. The J call is uncertain, as TRBJ2-7 better fits the DNA end. Germline CDR1 and CDR2: SGHVS and FQNEAQ. CDR3 length: 15 amino acids. CDR3 sequence reads: CASSPLAVSSYEQYF. The CDR3 nucleotides read TGTGCCAGCAGCCCGCTAGCGGTGAGCTCCTACGAGCAGTACTTC.

This clone was picked up a small number of times. The chain has TRBV6-4 and TRBJ1-5, with D uncertain. CDR3 length: 14 amino acids. Germline CDR1 MRHNA, CDR2 SNTAGT. Deletions cut 2 bases from V and 3 bases from J, with 8 bases between. DNA of the CDR3: TGTGCCAGCAGTGACGGGGTCCACAATCAGCCCCAGCATTTT. Translated, it gives CASSDGVHNQPQHF.

The chain recombines TRBV2 with TRBJ2-7; the match to TRBD1 covers 7 bases. Germline assignment: CDR1 SNHLY and CDR2 FYNNEI. The junction had 10 bases not matched to a gene; V was cut back by 6 bases and J by 2 bases. The CDR3 consists of 15 residues. DNA of the CDR3: TGTGCCAGCAGGGGGGACAGCCCATTCCCCTACGAGCAGTACTTC. This gives the protein CASRGDSPFPYEQYF.

The chain recombines TRBV27 with TRBJ2-3; D is uncertain. Germline assignment: CDR1 MNHEY and CDR2 SMNVEV (reference sequence). The CDR3 consists of 16 residues. Trimming shortened V by 3 bases and J by 2 bases, and 15 bases separated the two germline ends. CDR3 in amino acids: CASSFSGVKYTDTQYF. For the CDR3, the DNA is TGTGCCAGCAGTTTCTCTGGGGTTAAGTACACAGATACGCAGTATTTT.

In its sample, this clone was seen once. The CDR3 protein is CASGETGSGANVLTF. The CDR3 bases are TGTGCCAGCGGGGAGACAGGGTCTGGGGCCAACGTCCTGACTTTC. The chain uses TRBV2 and TRBJ2-6; 7 nucleotides agree with TRBD1. This CDR3 spans 15 amino acids. Germline lookup yields CDR1 SNHLY and CDR2 FYNNEI. Trimming took 8 bases from V and 1 from J; bases not matched to a gene: 5.